Listed below are T cell receptor beta chains from one sample, sequenced in a study of blood T cells in healthy people across ages. From the 5' RACE reads, TCRdb called clonotypes with MiXCR, one entry per CDR3 protein. Here the sample spans hundreds of thousands of distinct CDR3 sequences, more than 20% being singletons. These sequences were also reported in another study, on T cells of mothers and their children.

What was sequenced was blood. These receptor sequences come from a boy aged 5-17 years in good health. CDR3s include the opening cysteine and the closing phenylalanine or tryptophan. Fields, in order: V gene, D gene, J gene, clone size, CDR3 protein, CDR3 DNA. A D gene is named only where the DNA matches it firmly. Size is omitted from some rows. Given values are once, few, many or a class for expanded clones.

V: TRBV10-3
D: -
J: TRBJ2-5
size: few
CDR3: CAISESLQETQYF
DNA: TGTGCCATCAGTGAGTCACTGCAAGAGACCCAGTACTTC

V: TRBV27
D: -
J: TRBJ1-2
size: -
CDR3: CAISFGLGDRRGYTF
DNA: TGTGCCATCAGTTTCGGTTTAGGAGATCGGCGAGGCTACACCTTC

V: TRBV4-2
D: TRBD1
J: TRBJ1-3
size: -
CDR3: CAGSQDRGPGNTIYF
DNA: TGTGCCGGCAGCCAAGACAGGGGTCCTGGAAACACCATATATTTT

V: TRBV7-2
D: -
J: TRBJ1-2
size: -
CDR3: CASSLGLGAGYGYTF
DNA: TGTGCCAGCAGCTTAGGCCTGGGGGCGGGCTATGGCTACACCTTC

V: TRBV29-1
D: -
J: TRBJ2-1
size: -
CDR3: CSVEGYNEQFF
DNA: TGCAGCGTTGAAGGCTACAATGAGCAGTTCTTC

V: TRBV5-1
D: TRBD1
J: TRBJ2-7
size: -
CDR3: CASSLYTPGQNYEQYF
DNA: TGCGCCAGCAGCTTGTATACTCCGGGACAGAACTACGAGCAGTACTTC

V: TRBV7-9
D: -
J: TRBJ2-5
size: -
CDR3: CAGSPIDQETQYF
DNA: TGTGCCGGCAGCCCCATAGACCAAGAGACCCAGTACTTC

V: TRBV13
D: -
J: TRBJ1-2
size: few
CDR3: CASSRASGRGIHYGYTF
DNA: TGTGCCAGCAGCCGCGCGTCCGGGCGGGGTATTCACTACGGCTACACCTTC

V: TRBV29-1
D: -
J: TRBJ2-5
size: few
CDR3: CSVVELLASKGRETQYF
DNA: TGCAGCGTTGTTGAACTCCTGGCCTCAAAAGGGAGGGAGACCCAGTACTTC

V: TRBV12-3/TRBV12-4
D: TRBD1
J: TRBJ1-2
size: -
CDR3: CASRQGTRGYTF
DNA: TGTGCCAGCAGACAGGGGACTCGTGGCTACACCTTC

V: TRBV12-3/TRBV12-4
D: -
J: TRBJ1-2
size: -
CDR3: CASSLVGGNGYTF
DNA: TGTGCCAGCAGTTTAGTAGGGGGAAATGGCTACACCTTC

V: TRBV9
D: -
J: TRBJ1-4
size: -
CDR3: CASSASQGIREKPFF
DNA: TGTGCCAGCAGCGCTAGTCAGGGGATACGTGAAAAACCGTTTTTT

V: TRBV5-1
D: TRBD2
J: TRBJ2-7
size: -
CDR3: CASSVGLAGGGFSYEQYF
DNA: TGCGCCAGCAGCGTAGGACTAGCGGGAGGGGGATTCTCCTACGAGCAGTACTTC

V: TRBV5-1
D: -
J: TRBJ2-1
size: -
CDR3: CASTDDRAGTSDDNEQFF
DNA: TGCGCCAGCACCGATGACAGAGCCGGGACCAGCGACGACAATGAGCAGTTCTTC

V: TRBV4-2
D: -
J: TRBJ1-6
size: few
CDR3: CASSLNGQGGSPLHF
DNA: TGTGCCAGCAGCCTAAACGGACAAGGGGGTTCACCCCTCCACTTT

V: TRBV5-1
D: -
J: TRBJ1-1
size: few
CDR3: CASSLEGWGGEAFF
DNA: TGCGCCAGCAGCTTGGAAGGTTGGGGTGGTGAAGCTTTCTTT

V: TRBV29-1
D: -
J: TRBJ2-1
size: few
CDR3: CSVDTDRSSYNEQFF
DNA: TGCAGCGTAGACACTGACCGTAGCTCCTACAATGAGCAGTTCTTC

V: TRBV4-2
D: -
J: TRBJ2-7
size: -
CDR3: CASSLQTDTYEQYF
DNA: TGTGCCAGCAGCCTTCAGACAGACACCTACGAGCAGTACTTC

V: TRBV10-3
D: -
J: TRBJ1-5
size: few
CDR3: CAISSYSNQPQHF
DNA: TGTGCCATCAGCAGTTATAGCAATCAGCCCCAGCATTTT

V: TRBV29-1
D: -
J: TRBJ1-1
size: few
CDR3: CSVVSGTTEAFF
DNA: TGCAGCGTTGTTTCGGGGACTACTGAAGCTTTCTTT

V: TRBV20-1
D: -
J: TRBJ2-7
size: -
CDR3: CSARSGTRNEQYF
DNA: TGCAGTGCTAGATCCGGGACAAGGAACGAGCAGTACTTC

V: TRBV15
D: -
J: TRBJ2-1
size: -
CDR3: CATSREGGWGSYNEQFF
DNA: TGTGCCACCAGCAGAGAAGGGGGGTGGGGATCCTACAATGAGCAGTTCTTC

V: TRBV4-2
D: TRBD2
J: TRBJ2-5
size: few
CDR3: CASSQEMGTSGRAQETQYF
DNA: TGTGCCAGCAGCCAAGAGATGGGGACTAGCGGGAGGGCCCAAGAGACCCAGTACTTC

V: TRBV20-1
D: -
J: TRBJ2-5
size: -
CDR3: CSARERSQETQYF
DNA: TGCAGTGCTAGGGAACGAAGCCAAGAGACCCAGTACTTC

V: TRBV11-3
D: -
J: TRBJ2-1
size: -
CDR3: CASSSQAVPYNEQFF
DNA: TGTGCCAGCAGCTCGCAAGCGGTTCCTTACAATGAGCAGTTCTTC

V: TRBV14
D: -
J: TRBJ2-1
size: -
CDR3: CASSHDYYNEQFF
DNA: TGTGCCAGCAGCCACGACTACTACAATGAGCAGTTCTTC

V: TRBV7-2
D: -
J: TRBJ1-1
size: -
CDR3: CASSLAEDTEAFF
DNA: TGTGCCAGCAGCTTAGCAGAGGACACTGAAGCTTTCTTT

V: TRBV29-1
D: -
J: TRBJ1-1
size: -
CDR3: CSFIRNTEAFF
DNA: TGCAGCTTCATTAGGAACACTGAAGCTTTCTTT

V: TRBV7-2
D: TRBD1
J: TRBJ1-1
size: -
CDR3: CASSRDRDSEAFF
DNA: TGTGCCAGCAGCCGGGACAGGGATAGTGAAGCTTTCTTT

V: TRBV5-1
D: -
J: TRBJ2-4
size: few
CDR3: CASSSSMEGLAKNIQYF
DNA: TGCGCCAGCAGCTCCTCAATGGAGGGGCTAGCCAAAAACATTCAGTACTTC

V: TRBV6-1
D: -
J: TRBJ2-1
size: once
CDR3: CASSEMGAAYNEQFF
DNA: TGTGCCAGCAGTGAAATGGGGGCAGCCTACAATGAGCAGTTCTTC

V: TRBV6-1
D: TRBD2
J: TRBJ2-5
size: -
CDR3: CASSRRLAGIQETQYF
DNA: TGTGCCAGCAGTCGTCGACTAGCGGGGATACAAGAGACCCAGTACTTC

V: TRBV9
D: -
J: TRBJ1-6
size: -
CDR3: CASSVSRPRRWAPHNSPLHF
DNA: TGTGCCAGCAGCGTAAGCAGGCCCCGAAGGTGGGCACCGCATAATTCACCCCTCCACTTT

V: TRBV10-3
D: -
J: TRBJ1-3
size: few
CDR3: CAISGETEGSYGNTIYF
DNA: TGTGCCATCAGTGGCGAGACGGAGGGTTCCTATGGAAACACCATATATTTT

V: TRBV3-1
D: TRBD2
J: TRBJ2-3
size: few
CDR3: CASSKAGEVDTQYF
DNA: TGTGCCAGCAGCAAGGCGGGAGAGGTTGATACGCAGTATTTT

V: TRBV5-1
D: TRBD1
J: TRBJ2-7
size: few
CDR3: CASSYGTGTSYEQYF
DNA: TGCGCCAGCAGCTATGGGACAGGGACATCCTACGAGCAGTACTTC

V: TRBV12-3/TRBV12-4
D: -
J: TRBJ2-5
size: few
CDR3: CASSLVPRLGETQYF
DNA: TGTGCCAGCAGTTTAGTTCCTCGCTTGGGGGAGACCCAGTACTTC

V: TRBV7-8
D: TRBD1
J: TRBJ2-7
size: -
CDR3: CASSRGGTGDHEQYF
DNA: TGTGCCAGCAGCCGTGGAGGGACAGGGGATCACGAGCAGTACTTC

V: TRBV5-1
D: TRBD2
J: TRBJ2-1
size: -
CDR3: CASTVAGGNYNEQFF
DNA: TGCGCCAGCACAGTAGCGGGAGGGAACTACAATGAGCAGTTCTTC

V: TRBV7-8
D: -
J: TRBJ1-6
size: few
CDR3: CASTPGGDSPLHF
DNA: TGTGCCAGCACCCCGGGGGGGGATTCACCCCTCCACTTT

V: TRBV7-9
D: TRBD1
J: TRBJ1-5
size: few
CDR3: CASSPDRYNRPQHF
DNA: TGTGCCAGCAGCCCGGACAGGTACAATCGGCCCCAGCATTTT

V: TRBV7-3
D: -
J: TRBJ2-6
size: -
CDR3: CASSSGPLSSGANVLTF
DNA: TGTGCCAGCAGCTCGGGACCCCTAAGCTCTGGGGCCAACGTCCTGACTTTC

V: TRBV12-3/TRBV12-4
D: TRBD2
J: TRBJ2-4
size: -
CDR3: CASSFVTSGLAKNIQYF
DNA: TGTGCCAGCAGTTTCGTAACTAGCGGCCTAGCCAAAAACATTCAGTACTTC

V: TRBV5-1
D: -
J: TRBJ2-1
size: -
CDR3: CASSLAVTGNEQFF
DNA: TGCGCCAGCAGCTTGGCGGTCACGGGCAATGAGCAGTTCTTC

V: TRBV4-3
D: -
J: TRBJ1-4
size: -
CDR3: CASSQVGGARLFF
DNA: TGCGCCAGCAGCCAAGTTGGGGGCGCGCGGCTGTTTTTT

V: TRBV3-1
D: -
J: TRBJ2-7
size: many
CDR3: CASSQEPYEQYF
DNA: TGTGCCAGCAGCCAAGAACCCTACGAGCAGTACTTC

V: TRBV27
D: -
J: TRBJ2-5
size: few
CDR3: CASSPHTEETQYF
DNA: TGTGCCAGCAGTCCCCACACAGAAGAGACCCAGTACTTC

V: TRBV29-1
D: -
J: TRBJ1-4
size: -
CDR3: CSVGPRTNEKLFF
DNA: TGCAGCGTTGGCCCGAGGACTAATGAAAAACTGTTTTTT

V: TRBV6-5
D: TRBD2
J: TRBJ2-3
size: -
CDR3: CASTPLAETDTQYF
DNA: TGTGCCAGCACACCTCTAGCGGAGACAGATACGCAGTATTTT

V: TRBV12-5
D: -
J: TRBJ2-1
size: few
CDR3: CASGLVLGWGEQFF
DNA: TGTGCTAGTGGTTTGGTACTTGGCTGGGGTGAGCAGTTCTTC

V: TRBV6-5
D: -
J: TRBJ2-5
size: -
CDR3: CASSRDFEETQYF
DNA: TGTGCCAGCAGTCGGGACTTCGAAGAGACCCAGTACTTC

V: TRBV28
D: -
J: TRBJ2-7
size: -
CDR3: CASSLSWAARSSYEQYF
DNA: TGTGCCAGCAGTTTAAGCTGGGCAGCAAGGAGCTCCTACGAGCAGTACTTC

V: TRBV19
D: -
J: TRBJ1-4
size: few
CDR3: CASSIQGGHEKLFF
DNA: TGTGCCAGTAGTATACAAGGGGGGCATGAAAAACTGTTTTTT

V: TRBV28
D: TRBD2
J: TRBJ2-5
size: few
CDR3: CASSTGLEETQYF
DNA: TGTGCCAGCAGCACTGGACTAGAAGAGACCCAGTACTTC

V: TRBV29-1
D: -
J: TRBJ2-3
size: -
CDR3: CSAKWERDADTQYF
DNA: TGCAGCGCTAAGTGGGAGAGGGACGCAGATACGCAGTATTTT

V: TRBV7-9
D: -
J: TRBJ1-4
size: few
CDR3: CASRPGAGHEKLFF
DNA: TGTGCCAGCCGGCCGGGAGCCGGTCATGAAAAACTGTTTTTT

V: TRBV29-1
D: -
J: TRBJ2-5
size: few
CDR3: CSGEGEVEETQYF
DNA: TGCAGCGGGGAGGGGGAGGTGGAGGAGACCCAGTACTTC

V: TRBV4-2
D: -
J: TRBJ2-5
size: many
CDR3: CASSQGLKRVTGETQYF
DNA: TGTGCCAGCAGCCAAGGACTCAAGCGGGTGACGGGGGAGACCCAGTACTTC

V: TRBV5-1
D: -
J: TRBJ2-4
size: -
CDR3: CASSLGTQAKNIQYF
DNA: TGCGCCAGCAGCTTGGGGACACAAGCCAAAAACATTCAGTACTTC

V: TRBV7-9
D: -
J: TRBJ2-5
size: -
CDR3: CASSATQETQYF
DNA: TGTGCCAGCAGCGCCACCCAAGAGACCCAGTACTTC